Presented here are 7 T cell receptor beta chains from one specimen sequenced in a study of beta chain features in type 1 diabetes. Expressed TCRB transcripts got sequenced, as all isolated RNA was reverse transcribed. Data came from immunoSEQ multiplex PCR; TCRdb stores just in-frame clones and leaves some out. Here the sample spans 300,000 or so clones, about 13% being singletons. Study-level points and caveats: A moderate, significant TCRB CDR3 shortening appeared in type 1 diabetes across four CD4+ subsets.

These receptors have no known antigen. Sequenced: naive CD4+ T cells from blood. The receptors here all came from a woman younger than 35 with type 1 diabetes.

A few counts support this clone. The chain carries TRBV19 and TRBJ2-5; tentative D call: TRBD2 (6 bases). Per the germline V gene, CDR1 is LNHDA and CDR2 is SQIVND (reference sequence). Trimming removed 5 bases at V and 5 bases at J, with 21 bases between. The CDR3 loop spans 16 amino acids. Written as DNA, the CDR3 is TGTGCCAGTAGTTCGATCTCGGGAGTGAGGATGGAGACCCAGTACTTC. It yields the protein CASSSISGVRMETQYF.

Note on this clone: This same CDR3 is encoded by further DNA sequences in the sample. The chain joins TRBV14 to TRBJ2-7, with TRBD1 matching 9 bases. The germline CDR1 and CDR2 sequences are SGHDN and FVKESK. The CDR3 sequence is 16 residues long. The V segment lost 4 bases and the J segment 0 bases; nucleotides outside the gene matches: 7. The CDR3: CASSPLPGQGSYEQYF. The CDR3 DNA reads TGTGCCAGCAGCCCCCTCCCGGGACAGGGCTCCTACGAGCAGTACTTC.

This sequence joins TRBV9 and TRBJ1-2; TRBD1 matches at 7 bases. From germline, CDR1 is SGDLS and CDR2 YYNGEE. The CDR3 totals 15 residues. After removal of 3 bases from V and 2 bases from J, the junction contained 7 bases not matched to a gene. The CDR3 region has the DNA TGTGCCAGCAGCGCCACCACAGGGGCCAACTATGGCTACACCTTC. This codes for CASSATTGANYGYTF.

This clone was detected only a few times. V gene TRBV30 combines with J gene TRBJ1-2, with 7 bases matching TRBD1. V dropped 1 base and J dropped 8; count of bases not matched to a gene: 7. The CDR3 is 13 amino acids. From germline, CDR1 is GTSNPN and CDR2 SVGIG (reference sequence). CDR3 loop: CAWSGTGGVGYTF. CDR3 DNA sequence: TGTGCCTGGAGTGGGACAGGTGGGGTCGGCTACACCTTC.

This clone was detected only a few times. CDR3 nucleotides: TGTGCCAGCAGCATAGCGGGAGACTCCTACGAGCAGTACGTC. Protein sequence: CASSIAGDSYEQYV. This chain connects TRBV7-9 to TRBJ2-7, with 9 bases lining up with TRBD2. The length of the CDR3 is 14 residues. In germline, CDR1 is SEHNR, CDR2 FQNEAQ (reference sequence).

This clone has a handful of counts. The gene calls are TRBV18 and TRBJ2-5, with TRBD2 matching over 7 bases. J was trimmed by 7 bases and V by 3 bases; bases with no gene match: 5. The CDR3 spans 13 residues. Germline V CDR1 and CDR2: KGHSH, LQKENI. The CDR3 protein is CASSPPGGWTQYF. CDR3 nucleotides: TGTGCCAGCTCACCTCCGGGAGGTTGGACCCAGTACTTC.

This clone was counted between two and nine times. The V and J genes are TRBV11-3 and TRBJ2-1; D is unclear. Between the trimmed V and J ends, which lost 2 bases and 2 bases, there was a span of 10 bases. The CDR3 length is 15 residues. The germline CDR1 and CDR2 sequences are SGHNT and YENEEA. CDR3: CASSLNRHTYNEQFF. CDR3 nucleotides: TGTGCCAGCAGCTTAAACCGACATACCTACAATGAGCAGTTCTTC.